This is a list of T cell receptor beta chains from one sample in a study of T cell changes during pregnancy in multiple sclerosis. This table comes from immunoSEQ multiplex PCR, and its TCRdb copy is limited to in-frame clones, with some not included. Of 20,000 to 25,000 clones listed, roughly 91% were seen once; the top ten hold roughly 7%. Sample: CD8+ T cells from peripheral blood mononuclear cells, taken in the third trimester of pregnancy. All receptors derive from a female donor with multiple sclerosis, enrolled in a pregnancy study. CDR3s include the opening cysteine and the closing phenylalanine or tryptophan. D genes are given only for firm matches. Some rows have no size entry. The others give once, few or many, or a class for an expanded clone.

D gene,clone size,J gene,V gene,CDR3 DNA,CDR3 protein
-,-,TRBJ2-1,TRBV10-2,TGCGCCAGCAGTGAAGGGGGACTAACGAGCTCCTACAATGAGCAGTTCTTC,CASSEGGLTSSYNEQFF
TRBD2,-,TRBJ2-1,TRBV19,TGTGCCACTGCGGGGGGCCTTTCCTACAATGAGCAGTTCTTC,CATAGGLSYNEQFF
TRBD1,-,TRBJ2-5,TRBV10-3,TGTGCCACGTATCCCGGGACAGGGGGCCAAGAGACCCAGTACTTC,CATYPGTGGQETQYF
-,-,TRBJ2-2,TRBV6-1,TGTGCCGAGGGCAACGCCGGGGAGCTGTTTTTT,CAEGNAGELFF
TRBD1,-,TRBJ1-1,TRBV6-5,TGTGCCAGCAGTTACCCAGGGGGCCAGACTGAAGCTTTCTTT,CASSYPGGQTEAFF
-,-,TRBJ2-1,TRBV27,TGTGCCAGCACCTCACCCCCAGCCTACAATGAGCAGTTCTTC,CASTSPPAYNEQFF
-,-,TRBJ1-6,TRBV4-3,TGCGCCAGCAGCCAAGAACGGGGTTCGAATTCACCCCTCCACTTT,CASSQERGSNSPLHF
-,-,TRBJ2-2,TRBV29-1,TGCAGCGTTGTTAGGGGGAACACCGGGGAGCTGTTTTTT,CSVVRGNTGELFF
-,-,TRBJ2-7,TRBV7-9,TGTGCCAGCAGCTTAGATTGGGGCAGGGGGGACGAGCAGTACTTC,CASSLDWGRGDEQYF
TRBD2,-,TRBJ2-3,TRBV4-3,TGCGCCAGCAGCCAAGAACTAGCGGGCCACACAGATACGCAGTATTTT,CASSQELAGHTDTQYF
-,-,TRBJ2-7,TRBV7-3,TGTGCCAGCAGCTTGTCGAGCTCCTACGAGCAGTACTTC,CASSLSSSYEQYF
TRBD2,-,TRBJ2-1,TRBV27,TGTGCCAGCAGTACCAGGACTAGCGGGAGATCCTACAATGAGCAGTTCTTC,CASSTRTSGRSYNEQFF
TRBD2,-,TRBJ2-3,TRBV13,TGTGCCAGCAGCCTCCAGACTAGCGGACTCACAGATACGCAGTATTTT,CASSLQTSGLTDTQYF
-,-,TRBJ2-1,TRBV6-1,TGTGCCAGCAGTGAAATGCCGGAGGTAGAGTTCTTC,CASSEMPEVEFF
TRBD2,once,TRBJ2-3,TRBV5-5,TGTGCCAGCAGCTTGAGTCGCGGGGGGGCCTTTGATACGCAGTATTTT,CASSLSRGGAFDTQYF
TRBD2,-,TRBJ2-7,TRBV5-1,TGCGCCAGCAGCTTGGCAGTGGCGGGGGCCTACGAGCAGTACTTC,CASSLAVAGAYEQYF
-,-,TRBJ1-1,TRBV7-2,TGTGCCAGCATCCCCGCGGCCACCGCAGCTTTCTTT,CASIPAATAAFF
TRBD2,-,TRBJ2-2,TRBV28,TGTGCCAGCAGTTTTCGGGCGGGAGTGGGGACCGGGGAGCTGTTTTTT,CASSFRAGVGTGELFF
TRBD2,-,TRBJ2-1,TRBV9,TGTGCCAGCAGCGGCGCGGGGGGAGGATACAATGAGCAGTTCTTC,CASSGAGGGYNEQFF
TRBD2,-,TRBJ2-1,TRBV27,TGTGCCAGCAGACCCGGACTAGCGGCCCCGGTGGATGAGCAGTTCTTC,CASRPGLAAPVDEQFF
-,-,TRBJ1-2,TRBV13,TGTGCCAGCAGCTTAGAAGACCGACCCGGGTTTGAGGGCTACACCTTC,CASSLEDRPGFEGYTF
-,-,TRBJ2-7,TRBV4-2,TGTGCCAGCAGCCAAGTAGGGGGCTACGAGCAGTACTTC,CASSQVGGYEQYF
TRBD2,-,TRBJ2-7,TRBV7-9,TGTGCCAGCAGGCCCACTCTAGCGGGAATCTCCTACGAGCAGTACTTC,CASRPTLAGISYEQYF
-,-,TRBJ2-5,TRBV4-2,TGTGCCAGCAGCCAAGTCCCACAAGAGACCCAGTACTTC,CASSQVPQETQYF
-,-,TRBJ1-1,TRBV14,TGTGCCAGCAGCCAAGGCGGGGGTGAAGCTTTCTTT,CASSQGGGEAFF
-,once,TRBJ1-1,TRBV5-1,TGCGCCAGCAGCTTGTTACCAGGGGCGAACACTGAAGCTTTCTTT,CASSLLPGANTEAFF
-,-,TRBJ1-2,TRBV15,TGTGCCACCAGCAGACAGGGTGACTATGGCTACACCTTC,CATSRQGDYGYTF
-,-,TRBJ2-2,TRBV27,TGTGCCAGCAGTTTAAGTAAGTTCGGCGGAACCACCGGGGAGCTGTTTTTT,CASSLSKFGGTTGELFF
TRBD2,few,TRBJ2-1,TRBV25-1,TGTGCCAGCAGTGTGGCTAGCGGGAATGGTGAGCAGTTCTTC,CASSVASGNGEQFF
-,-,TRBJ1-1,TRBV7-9,TGTGCCAGCAGCTTCTCAGGAACTGAAGCTTTCTTT,CASSFSGTEAFF
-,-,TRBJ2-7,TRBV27,TGTGCCAGCAGTTTAAGTTTAGCCTACGAGCAGTACTTC,CASSLSLAYEQYF
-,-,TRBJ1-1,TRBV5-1,TGCGCCAGCAGCTCGACAGAAAAATATTACATGAACACTGAAGCTTTCTTT,CASSSTEKYYMNTEAFF
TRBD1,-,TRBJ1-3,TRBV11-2,TGTGCCAGCAGTACAGGGGTATCAGGAAACACCATATATTTT,CASSTGVSGNTIYF
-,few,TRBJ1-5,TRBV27,TGTGCCAGCAGTTTATCTGGCAGCAATCAGCCCCAGCATTTT,CASSLSGSNQPQHF
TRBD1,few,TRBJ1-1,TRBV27,TGTGCCAGCAGTTTCGGGACAGGGGGAACTGAAGCTTTCTTT,CASSFGTGGTEAFF
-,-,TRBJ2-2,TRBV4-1,TGCGCCAGCAGCGATGGGCCCAGGGCCGGGGAGCTGTTTTTT,CASSDGPRAGELFF
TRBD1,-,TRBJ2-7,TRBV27,TGTGCCAGCAGTTCATCGGGACAGGGGGTCTACGAGCAGTACTTC,CASSSSGQGVYEQYF
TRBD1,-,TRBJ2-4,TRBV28,TGTGCCAGCTGTACGACAGGGGAAAACATTCAGTACTTC,CASCTTGENIQYF
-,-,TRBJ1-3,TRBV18,TGTGCCAGCCGGGCTAGGGACAACTCTGGAAACACCATATATTTT,CASRARDNSGNTIYF
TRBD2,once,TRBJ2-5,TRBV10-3,TGTGCCATCAGCGGCGGGGGGGACCAAGAGACCCAGTACTTC,CAISGGGDQETQYF
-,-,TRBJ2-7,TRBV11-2,TGTGCCAGCAGCTCGGGACTGATTTTCTACGAGCAGTACTTC,CASSSGLIFYEQYF
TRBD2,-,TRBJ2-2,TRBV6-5,TGTGCCAGCAGCGGAGCGGGAGTAAGTCCCGGGGAGCTGTTTTTT,CASSGAGVSPGELFF
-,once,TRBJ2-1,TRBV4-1,TGCGCCAGCAGCCAAGTAGAATCGGGAATTGTAGGACAGTACAATGAGCAGTTCTTC,CASSQVESGIVGQYNEQFF
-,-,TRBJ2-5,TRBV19,TGTGCCAGTAGTAAGAAAAGGCTAGCGGAGACCCAGTACTTC,CASSKKRLAETQYF
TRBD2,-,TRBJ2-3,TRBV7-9,TGTGCCAGCAGCTTAGGACAGCGGGGGCCCACAGATACGCAGTATTTT,CASSLGQRGPTDTQYF
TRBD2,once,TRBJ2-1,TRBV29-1,TGCAGCGTTGAAGCCGATAGCGGGAGGGTTAATGAGCAGTTCTTC,CSVEADSGRVNEQFF
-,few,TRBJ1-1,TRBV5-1,TGCGCCAGCAGCTCTCACGCCGGAATGGGTACGAAAGGGGACACTGAAGCTTTCTTT,CASSSHAGMGTKGDTEAFF
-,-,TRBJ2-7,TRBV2,TGTGCCAGCAGTGGAACAGTCCTCTACGAGCAGTACTTC,CASSGTVLYEQYF
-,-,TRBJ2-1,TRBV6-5,TGTGCCAGCAGTTACGGTAGCGGAGAGCAGTTCTTC,CASSYGSGEQFF
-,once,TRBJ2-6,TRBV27,TGTGCCAGCAGTTTGCTAAAGTCTGGGGCCAACGTCCTGACTTTC,CASSLLKSGANVLTF
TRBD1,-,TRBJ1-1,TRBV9,TGTGCCAGCAGCGTGAGCCGGGACAGGGCCATGAACACTGAAGCTTTCTTT,CASSVSRDRAMNTEAFF
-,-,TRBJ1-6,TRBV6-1,TGTGCCAGCAGTGAAGGGGAGGGGTTAAATTCACCCCTCCACTTT,CASSEGEGLNSPLHF
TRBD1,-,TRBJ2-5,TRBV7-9,TGTGCCAGCAGCCCCGACAGGGGGCAAGAGACCCAGTACTTC,CASSPDRGQETQYF